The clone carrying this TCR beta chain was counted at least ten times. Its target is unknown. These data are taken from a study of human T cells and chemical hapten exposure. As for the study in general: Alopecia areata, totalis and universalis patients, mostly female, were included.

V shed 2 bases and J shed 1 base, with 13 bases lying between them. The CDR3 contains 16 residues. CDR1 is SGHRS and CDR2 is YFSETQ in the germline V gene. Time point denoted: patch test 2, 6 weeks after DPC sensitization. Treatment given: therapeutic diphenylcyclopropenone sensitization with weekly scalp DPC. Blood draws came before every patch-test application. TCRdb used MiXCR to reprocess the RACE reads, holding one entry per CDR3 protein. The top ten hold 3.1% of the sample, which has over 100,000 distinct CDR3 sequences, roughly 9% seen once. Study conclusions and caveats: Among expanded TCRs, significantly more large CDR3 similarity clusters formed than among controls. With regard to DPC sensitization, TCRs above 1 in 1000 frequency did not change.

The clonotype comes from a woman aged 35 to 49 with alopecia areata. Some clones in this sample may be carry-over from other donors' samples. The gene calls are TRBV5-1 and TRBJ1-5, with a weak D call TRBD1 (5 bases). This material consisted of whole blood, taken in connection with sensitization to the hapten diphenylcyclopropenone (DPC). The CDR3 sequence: CASSFGDGESNQPQHF. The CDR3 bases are TGCGCCAGCAGCTTTGGGGACGGCGAGAGCAATCAGCCCCAGCATTTT.